A selection of T cell receptor beta chains follows, all from one sample in a study of OX40 agonist ivuxolimab in advanced cancers. Sequenced by immunoSEQ multiplex PCR; TCRdb stores in-frame clones only, minus some. The sample lists approximately 58,000 clones, about 80% occurring once. Sequences were derived from CD4+ or CD8+ T cells sorted from blood, sampled in a trial of the OX40 agonist ivuxolimab. These receptors came from an adult with an advanced solid tumor such as melanoma, head and neck, liver or kidney cancer. The CDR3 runs from the conserved cysteine through the conserved F or W. The D gene is left open where the match is weak. A clone size is listed for some rows: how often the clone was seen (once, few, many), or a class if it is expanded.

once TRBJ2-7 TRBV5-6 . TGTGCCAGCAGCCAGGGACTCCACTTAGCTGAGCAGTACTTC CASSQGLHLAEQYF
. TRBJ2-1 TRBV9 TRBD1 TGTGCCAGCAGCGTCATAGGGACAGCAGCTGGCAATGAGCAGTTCTTC CASSVIGTAAGNEQFF
few TRBJ1-1 TRBV20-1 . TGCAGTGCAAAAGAGAACACTGAAGCTTTCTTT CSAKENTEAFF
. TRBJ2-1 TRBV28 . TGTGCCAGCAGTTCCCCGGACTATCAGTTCTTC CASSSPDYQFF
. TRBJ1-5 TRBV6-1 TRBD1 TGTGCCAGCAGTGAAGCGGGGGACAGCTATAGCAATCAGCCCCAGCATTTT CASSEAGDSYSNQPQHF
. TRBJ2-7 TRBV7-9 . TGTGCCAGCAGTTCCGGCTGGGGCTGGGCCTACGAGCAGTACTTC CASSSGWGWAYEQYF
. TRBJ2-7 TRBV15 . TGTGCCACCAGCAGCACCGGCCCCCACACCTACGAGCAGTACTTC CATSSTGPHTYEQYF
. TRBJ2-7 TRBV6-5 . TGTGCCAGCAGTTACAGGACTACCGGCGAGCAGTACTTC CASSYRTTGEQYF
. TRBJ2-4 TRBV28 . TGTGCCAGCACCTCCGGGCTACGCATTCAGTACTTC CASTSGLRIQYF
. TRBJ2-7 TRBV20-1 TRBD1 TGCAGTGCTACCAGGGGGATTGAGCAGTACTTC CSATRGIEQYF
. TRBJ1-5 TRBV28 . TGTGCCAGCAGGTCAGTTCACAATCAGCCCCAGCATTTT CASRSVHNQPQHF
. TRBJ1-4 TRBV19 TRBD1 TGTGCCAGTAGTATCGCCGGGACAGGGTTCGGGACTAATGAAAAACTGTTTTTT CASSIAGTGFGTNEKLFF
. TRBJ1-2 TRBV18 . TGTGCCAGCTCACCCGGCGCGGGGGCTAACTATGGCTACACCTTC CASSPGAGANYGYTF
. TRBJ2-7 TRBV27 . TGTGCCAGCAGTGCCTTTGGCGGTGTCCAGGACGAGCAGTACTTC CASSAFGGVQDEQYF
. TRBJ1-1 TRBV19 TRBD1 TGTGCCAGTAGTCCCTTGGGACAGGGGAACACTGAAGCTTTCTTT CASSPLGQGNTEAFF
once TRBJ2-1 TRBV9 . TGTGCCAGCAGCGTAGTCGGGACAACCTACAATGAGCAGTTCTTC CASSVVGTTYNEQFF
. TRBJ2-4 TRBV27 . TGTGCCAGCAGTCTCCTGGCGGGCAGGGAGGAGTACTTC CASSLLAGREEYF
. TRBJ1-2 TRBV19 . TGTGCCAGTAGTCCCAGGACAGACGATTTCTATGGCTACACCTTC CASSPRTDDFYGYTF
. TRBJ1-5 TRBV4-1 . TGCGCCAGCAGCCAAGAGGTCAGGGCACCCCAGCCCCAGCATTTT CASSQEVRAPQPQHF
. TRBJ2-1 TRBV19 TRBD1 TGTGCCAGTAGTATAGCTCGGTCCCCCCCGAGGGGGCCGGAGCAGTTCTTC CASSIARSPPRGPEQFF
. TRBJ2-7 TRBV7-3 . TGTGCCAGCAGCCACCAGCCCCTAGGGGAGCAGTACTTC CASSHQPLGEQYF
. TRBJ2-2 TRBV11-3 . TGTGCCAGCAGCCTCGCGAAGACCGGGGAGCTGTTTTTT CASSLAKTGELFF
. TRBJ2-5 TRBV19 TRBD2 TGTGCCAGTAGTACCACTAGCGGGAGCGTTCCGGTCTTACGGGAGACCCAGTACTTC CASSTTSGSVPVLRETQYF
. TRBJ2-5 TRBV7-3 . TGTGCCAGCAGCTCCCCCGGGACTACCCAGTACTTC CASSSPGTTQYF
. TRBJ2-7 TRBV27 . TGTGCCAGCAGTTTCACAGGTTACGAGCAGTACTTC CASSFTGYEQYF
. TRBJ2-1 TRBV7-8 TRBD1 TGTGCCAGCAGCCGAACACAACAGGGGGCAGTTGAGCAGTTCTTC CASSRTQQGAVEQFF
. TRBJ1-1 TRBV2 . TGTGCCAGCATGATACTACAGGGCGGGGGGCGAGCTTTCTTT CASMILQGGGRAFF
once TRBJ1-5 TRBV6-1 . TGTGCCAGCAGCCTCTGGGGTGGGGGCAATCAGCCCCAGCATTTT CASSLWGGGNQPQHF
. TRBJ1-1 TRBV6-6 . TGTGCCAGCAGTTACTGGGAGAACACTGAAGCTTTCTTT CASSYWENTEAFF
. TRBJ1-5 TRBV19 TRBD1 TGTGCCAGTAGCTCGCAAAGGGGGCGAGGTCAGCCCCAGCATTTT CASSSQRGRGQPQHF
. TRBJ2-5 TRBV14 TRBD2 TGTGCCAGCAGCCAAGATAGCGGGATCGGGGAGACCCAGTACTTC CASSQDSGIGETQYF
. TRBJ2-1 TRBV5-8 TRBD2 TGTGCCAGCAGCTTGGCCTGGACTAGCGCGTACAATGAGCAGTTCTTC CASSLAWTSAYNEQFF
few TRBJ2-2 TRBV28 . TGTGCCAGCAGTTTGGGCCTAGCAGACACCGGGGAGCTGTTTTTT CASSLGLADTGELFF